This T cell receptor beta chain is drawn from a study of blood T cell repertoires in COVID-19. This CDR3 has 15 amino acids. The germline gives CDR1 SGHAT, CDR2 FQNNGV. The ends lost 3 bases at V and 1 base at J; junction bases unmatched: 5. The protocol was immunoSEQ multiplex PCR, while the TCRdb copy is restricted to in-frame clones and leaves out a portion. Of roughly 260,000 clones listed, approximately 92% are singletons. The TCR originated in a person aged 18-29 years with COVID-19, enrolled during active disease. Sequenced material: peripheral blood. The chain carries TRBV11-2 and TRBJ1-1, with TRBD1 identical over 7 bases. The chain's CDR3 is CASSLDRSRNTEAFF. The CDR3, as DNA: TGTGCCAGCAGCTTGGACAGGTCTCGGAACACTGAAGCTTTCTTT.